A single sample gave rise to the 8 T cell receptor beta chains below, sequenced in a study of post-analysis software for immune sequencing data (dated by TCRdb to between 2015 and 2017). Study-wide findings and limitations: Significantly higher frequencies in patients than in controls were found for roughly 5 TRBV segments, including TRBV5-6, TRBV5-1 and TRBV20-1.

Their antigen targets remain unknown. Libraries were prepared through PCR. The sequencing machine was an Illumina HiSeq 2500. Unique molecular identifiers were incorporated into TCR beta cDNA libraries to reduce PCR and sequencing biases. Through fastp at Q25 and MiXCR, TCRdb rebuilt clones from the public reads, retaining in-frame beta chains. Merged by CDR3 protein, the rows form single entries marked with the most common genes and DNA. Counted in this sample were about 560,000 distinct CDR3 sequences; 44% of them appeared once. Around 1.7% of the sample is in the top ten clones. What was sequenced was blood. Receptors originate from a girl aged 5-17 years with multiple sclerosis.

This clonotype was observed a handful of times. V and J are TRBV10-3 and TRBJ2-5; 11 bases fit TRBD2. Trimming at V came to 5 bases and at J to 2 bases, leaving 4 bases not matched to a gene. The germline gives CDR1 ENHRY, CDR2 SYGVKD. This CDR3 contains 15 residues. CDR3 amino acids: CAISPGLAGQETQYF. CDR3 sequence (DNA): TGTGCCATCAGTCCTGGACTAGCGGGTCAAGAGACCCAGTACTTC.

This clonotype was picked up many times. The V gene is TRBV10-3, the J gene TRBJ1-4, with no clear D. The CDR3 contains 14 residues. V was shortened by 0 bases and J by 3 bases, with 5 bases between the two germline ends. Germline V gene lookup returns CDR1 ENHRY and CDR2 SYGVKD. The CDR3 DNA reads as TGTGCCATCAGTGAGTCGACCGCTAATGAAAAACTGTTTTTT. Translating gives CAISESTANEKLFF.

CDR3 bases: TGTGCCAGCAGTTACTCGTCCGCGAACACTGAAGCTTTCTTT. Protein sequence: CASSYSSANTEAFF. This sequence joins TRBV6-5 and TRBJ1-1; D is undetermined. CDR1 MNHEY and CDR2 SVGAGI come from the germline V gene. The CDR3 runs to 14 residues. V lost 0 bases to trimming and J lost 1 base, with 6 bases between them.

The chain links TRBV7-2 to TRBJ1-1, with 7 bases that match TRBD1. V lost 1 base to trimming and J lost 2 bases; unmatched junction nucleotides: 13. The germline V gene has CDR1 SGHTA and CDR2 FQGNSA. This CDR3 is 18 amino acids long. The CDR3 sequence: CASSLGSRGRGRNTEAFF. DNA of the CDR3: TGTGCCAGCAGCTTAGGGTCAAGGGGGCGCGGAAGAAACACTGAAGCTTTCTTT. The variable domain in full, with the rest retrieved from reference TRBV7-2 and TRBJ1-1, is GAGVSQSPSNKVTEKGKDVELRCDPISGHTALYWYRQSLGQGLEFLIYFQGNSAPDKSGLPSDRFSAERTGGSVSTLTIQRTQQEDSAVYLCASSLGSRGRGRNTEAFFGQGTRLTVV.

Ten or more counts support this clonotype. This chain joins TRBV9 and TRBJ2-7, with 11 bases fitting TRBD2. Germline CDR1 and CDR2: SGDLS and YYNGEE. The trim removed 0 bases at V and 3 bases at J, leaving 2 bases unmatched. CDR3 length equals 15 residues. The CDR3 DNA sequence: TGTGCCAGCAGCGTAGCGGGGACTAGCGGCTACGAGCAGTACTTC. Protein product: CASSVAGTSGYEQYF.

As regards this clonotype: This could be a read error, since a much larger clone is one nucleotide away. The V gene is TRBV6-5, the J gene TRBJ2-1; D is undetermined. The germline V gene has CDR1 MNHEY and CDR2 SVGAGI. The length of the CDR3 is 11 residues. V was pared by 11 bases and J by 2 bases, with 7 bases between. CDR3 in DNA: TGTGCCGGCCGCGCCTACAATGAGCAGTTCTTC. Encoded protein: CAGRAYNEQFF.

CDR3 bases: TGTGCCAGCAACCTGGGGGGGGCTAAGAACACTGAAGCTTTCTTT. It codes for CASNLGGAKNTEAFF. V and J are TRBV6-2 or TRBV6-3 and TRBJ1-1, with a weak D call TRBD1 (6 bases). Germline lookup yields CDR1 MNHEY and CDR2 SVGEGT. The V end lost 7 bases, the J end lost 1 base, and 16 bases lay between the germline ends. The CDR3 extends over 15 amino acids.

There are a few counts of this clonotype. V gene TRBV9 combines with J gene TRBJ2-5; D unclear. CDR1 SGDLS and CDR2 YYNGEE come from the germline V gene. This CDR3 contains 15 residues. Trimming cost V 0 bases and J 1 base, with 10 bases left between them. CDR3 DNA sequence: TGTGCCAGCAGCGTAGGCCACCGGTCCCAAGAGACCCAGTACTTC. It encodes CASSVGHRSQETQYF.